The 23 T cell receptor beta chains given below trace back to one sample, sequenced in a study of Ad26.COV2.S vaccination and SARS-CoV-2 variants. The treatment denotes: about 20 received Ad26.COV2.S at low or high dose, single or two shots; roughly five received placebo; per-sample allocation not given. Specimen acquisition occurred on day 63 following the initial vaccine or placebo injection. The table came from immunoSEQ multiplex PCR; TCRdb's copy has only in-frame clones and leaves some out. The data hold over 400,000 clones, with roughly nine tenths observed a single time. Source: peripheral blood, taken in a trial of Ad26.COV2.S vaccine versus placebo. The receptors derive from a person between 18 and 65 years old who received the Ad26.COV2.S COVID-19 vaccine or a placebo.

The V and J genes are TRBV4-3 and TRBJ2-1, with D perhaps matching TRBD1 (5 bases). Per the germline V gene, CDR1 is LGHNA and CDR2 is YSLEER. There are 17 residues in the CDR3. V lost 1 base and J 8 bases, leaving 21 bases between the germline ends. The CDR3 is CASSQGPGLLGVDEQFF. The CDR3 DNA follows: TGCGCCAGCAGCCAAGGACCGGGCCTGTTAGGGGTGGATGAGCAGTTCTTC.

The V gene is TRBV7-2, the J gene TRBJ2-3; 9 positions match TRBD2. Germline V gene data show CDR1 as SGHTA and CDR2 as FQGNSA. This CDR3 is 14 amino acids long. The ends lost 3 bases at V and 7 bases at J; junction bases unmatched: 5. Here the CDR3 reads CASSLTSGLHTQYF. The CDR3 DNA reads as TGTGCCAGCAGCTTGACTAGCGGTCTACATACGCAGTATTTT.

The rearrangement joins TRBV7-2 to TRBJ2-7; D could derive from TRBD1 or TRBD2 (5 bases each). Germline CDR1 reads SGHTA; CDR2 reads FQGNSA. This CDR3 comprises 14 residues. V lost 5 bases and J 2 bases, leaving 13 bases between the germline ends. The CDR3 coding sequence is TGTGCCAGCAGCCTGGGGCGGAGGACCTACGAGCAGTACTTC. Its translation: CASSLGRRTYEQYF. The full variable domain, completed using reference TRBV7-2 and TRBJ2-7, is GAGVSQSPSNKVTEKGKDVELRCDPISGHTALYWYRQSLGQGLEFLIYFQGNSAPDKSGLPSDRFSAERTGGSVSTLTIQRTQQEDSAVYLCASSLGRRTYEQYFGPGTRLTVT.

This clone appeared once. The chain joins TRBV7-9 to TRBJ1-4; D perhaps matches TRBD1 (5 bases). Germline V gives CDR1 SEHNR, CDR2 FQNEAQ (reference sequence). The CDR3 loop spans 13 amino acids. Trimming removed 5 bases at V and 4 bases at J, with 8 bases between. For the CDR3, the DNA is TGTGCCAGCAGCCCGACAGTTAATGAAAAACTGTTTTTT. The encoded protein is CASSPTVNEKLFF.

The chain joins TRBV14 to TRBJ1-1; possibly TRBD1 for D (6 bases). The CDR3 contains 14 residues. Trimming shortened V by 4 bases and J by 6 bases, and 15 bases separated the two germline ends. CDR1 is SGHDN and CDR2 is FVKESK in the germline V gene. For the CDR3, the DNA is TGTGCCAGCAGCCCTGGCAGGGGATGGCCTGAAGCTTTCTTT. The encoded protein is CASSPGRGWPEAFF.

This chain connects TRBV5-6 to TRBJ1-2, with D maybe TRBD1 (5 bases). The germline V and J ends were trimmed by 4 bases and 0 bases, with 10 bases remaining between them. The CDR3 covers 14 residues. Germline loops: CDR1 SGHDT, CDR2 YYEEEE. DNA of the CDR3: TGTGCCAGCAGCCGGGACCGAACTAACTATGGCTACACCTTC. Protein sequence: CASSRDRTNYGYTF.

The V and J genes are TRBV7-6 and TRBJ2-1, with 8 bases that match TRBD1. V dropped 5 bases and J dropped 10; count of bases not matched to a gene: 7. The CDR3 is 13 residues long. Germline CDR1 SGHVS, CDR2 FNYEAQ. CDR3 in amino acids: CASSLDRDREQFF. DNA for the CDR3: TGTGCCAGCAGCCTGGACAGGGACAGGGAGCAGTTCTTC.

This chain joins TRBV9 and TRBJ2-3, with TRBD2 matching 8 bases. This CDR3 is built from 16 residues. V lost 0 bases, J lost 4 bases, and 7 bases stayed unmatched. CDR1 and CDR2 (germline): SGDLS, YYNGEE. CDR3 loop: CASSVAGGLAADTQYF. The CDR3 DNA follows: TGTGCCAGCAGCGTAGCTGGAGGACTAGCTGCAGATACGCAGTATTTT.

This clone has just one count. The V call is TRBV7-8, the J call TRBJ1-1; D might be TRBD1 (5 bases). V was trimmed by 5 bases and J by 13 bases, leaving 23 bases between them. The germline V gene encodes CDR1 SGHVS and CDR2 FQNEAQ. The CDR3 is made up of 14 amino acids. The CDR3 DNA sequence: TGTGCCAGCAGCCTAGAAACGGGAAATAGAAGGGGTTTCTTT. Its protein product is CASSLETGNRRGFF. The full variable domain, its missing parts supplied by reference TRBV7-8 and TRBJ1-1, is GAGVSQSPRYKVAKRGQDVALRCDPISGHVSLFWYQQALGQGPEFLTYFQNEAQLDKSGLPSDRFFAERPEGSVSTLKIQRTQQEDSAVYLCASSLETGNRRGFFGQGTRLTVV.

The rearrangement links TRBV30 to TRBJ1-1, with TRBD1 identical over 8 bases. CDR1 is GTSNPN, CDR2 SVGIG, per germline (reference sequence). CDR3 size: 16 residues. Losses at the gene ends were 3 bases for V and 0 bases for J; bases not matched to a gene: 9. The CDR3 reads CAWRIRDRPLNTEAFF. CDR3 coding DNA: TGTGCCTGGAGGATCCGGGACAGGCCCCTGAACACTGAAGCTTTCTTT.

The J gene is TRBJ1-1, the V gene TRBV12-3 or TRBV12-4, with a weak D call TRBD1 (5 bases). V was clipped by 6 bases and J by 11 bases, with 13 bases between them. This CDR3 is 11 amino acids long. CDR3 region: CASSRDLGAFF. The DNA for the CDR3 is TGTGCCAGCAGCCGGGACCTGGGGGCTTTCTTT.

The genes are TRBV18 and TRBJ2-7; no clear D gene. The germline V gene encodes CDR1 KGHSH and CDR2 LQKENI. This CDR3 region has 13 residues. Trimming removed 2 bases from V and 6 bases from J, with 11 bases in between. The CDR3 DNA sequence: TGTGCCAGCTCACCAGGGGATCCCGGCGAGCAGTACGTC. Amino acid sequence: CASSPGDPGEQYV.

This chain connects TRBV3-1 (or the pseudogene TRBV3-2) to TRBJ2-1; perhaps D is TRBD1 or TRBD2 (5 bases each). Germline V gene sequence: CDR1 LGHDT, CDR2 YNNKEL (reference sequence). The CDR3 contains 14 residues. V dropped 4 bases and J dropped 4 bases, with 11 bases sitting between them. The CDR3 DNA is TGTGCCAGCAGCCGGGACGGAGCTTACAATGAGCAGTTCTTC. Its protein is CASSRDGAYNEQFF.

This clone occurred once. This sequence joins TRBV6-1 and TRBJ1-2, with TRBD1 as a possible D gene (5 bases). CDR1 is MNHNS and CDR2 is SASEGT in the germline V gene. Trimming stripped 5 bases from V and 10 bases from J, with 17 bases between. The CDR3 totals 13 residues. The CDR3 is CASSTGTVTPYTF. The CDR3 DNA is TGTGCCAGCAGTACCGGGACGGTGACCCCCTACACCTTC.

The chain is built from TRBV2 and TRBJ2-1; D may be TRBD2 (7 bases). Germline V CDR1 and CDR2: SNHLY, FYNNEI. This CDR3 has 14 amino acids. The V end lost 9 bases, the J end lost 4 bases, and 16 bases lay between the germline ends. Here the CDR3 reads CASQGGGQYNEQFF. As DNA, the CDR3 is TGTGCCAGTCAAGGCGGGGGCCAATACAATGAGCAGTTCTTC.

J is TRBJ1-5 and V is TRBV4-2; the D is unclear. This CDR3 contains 14 residues. Trimming pared 1 base from V and 5 bases from J, leaving 9 bases between. The germline gives CDR1 LGHNA, CDR2 YNFKEQ. Written as DNA, the CDR3 is TGTGCCAGCAGCCAAGGGAAGCCTTATCAGCCCCAGCATTTT. It is translated as CASSQGKPYQPQHF.

The chain carries TRBV27 and TRBJ2-5; D may match TRBD1 or TRBD2 (5 bases each). There are 14 residues in the CDR3. Trimming removed 5 bases at V and 6 bases at J, with 16 bases between. Per germline, CDR1 MNHEY and CDR2 SMNVEV (reference sequence). As DNA, the CDR3 is TGTGCCAGCAGTATTACAACGAGGGGACAGACCCAGTACTTC. Translated: CASSITTRGQTQYF.

The J gene is TRBJ1-1, the V gene TRBV6-5; TRBD1 agrees at 7 bases. J was trimmed by 2 bases and V by 6 bases; bases with no gene match: 6. This CDR3 spans 14 amino acids. The germline gives CDR1 MNHEY, CDR2 SVGAGI. The CDR3 nucleotides are TGTGCCAGCAGGCAGCCAGGGGGTAACACTGAAGCTTTCTTT. Translated: CASRQPGGNTEAFF.

V is TRBV6-4 and J is TRBJ1-1; D is uncertain. Germline values: CDR1 MRHNA, CDR2 SNTAGT. The V gene lost 2 bases and the J gene lost 4 bases, with 8 bases spanning the gap. This CDR3 region has 13 residues. CDR3 bases: TGTGCCAGCAGTGACGGCGTAGGCACTGAAGCTTTCTTT. This codes for CASSDGVGTEAFF.

V and J are TRBV3-1 (or the pseudogene TRBV3-2) and TRBJ2-5; D is perhaps TRBD1 (6 bases). Trimming left V 4 bases short and J 2 bases short, with 14 bases between. CDR1 is LGHDT and CDR2 is YNNKEL in the germline V gene (reference sequence). This CDR3 spans 15 amino acids. CDR3 nucleotide sequence: TGTGCCAGCAGCCGTCGATCAGGGGATCAAGAGACCCAGTACTTC. It yields the protein CASSRRSGDQETQYF.

V usage is TRBV2 and J usage is TRBJ1-1; D possibly corresponds to TRBD1 (6 bases). There are 13 residues in the CDR3. Trimming removed 1 base at V and 7 bases at J, with 10 bases between. Germline V lookup: CDR1 SNHLY, CDR2 FYNNEI. CDR3 amino acids: CASSEVGGLEAFF. The DNA for the CDR3 is TGTGCCAGCAGTGAAGTCGGGGGGCTTGAAGCTTTCTTT.

The V call is TRBV28, the J call TRBJ1-5; 8 bases match TRBD1. Germline V lookup: CDR1 MDHEN, CDR2 SYDVKM. This CDR3 spans 13 amino acids. The V gene end was trimmed by 8 bases and the J gene end by 5 bases; junction bases not matched to a gene: 5. In DNA form, the CDR3 reads TGTGCCAGCGGACAGGGTCTTCATCAGCCCCAGCATTTT. Translation gives CASGQGLHQPQHF.

The chain uses TRBV7-8 and TRBJ1-4; 7 nucleotides line up with TRBD1. Germline V CDR1 and CDR2: SGHVS, FQNEAQ. The CDR3 runs 14 residues. Losses at the gene ends were 1 base for V and 7 bases for J; bases not matched to a gene: 3. The CDR3, as DNA: TGTGCCAGCAGCTTAGTCACAGGGGTTGAAAAACTGTTTTTT. Its translation: CASSLVTGVEKLFF.